Shown below are 24 T cell receptor beta chains from a single sample sequenced in a study of beta chain features in type 1 diabetes. Expressed TCRB transcripts got sequenced, as all isolated RNA was reverse transcribed. TCRdb keeps only in-frame clones here, not all; method: immunoSEQ multiplex PCR. Of under 300,000 clones in the sample, under 8.5% were seen once. Sample: central memory CD4+ T cells from blood. All receptors derive from a woman between 18 and 29 years old in good health.

The genes are TRBV4-2 and TRBJ1-2; D possibly corresponds to TRBD1 (6 bases). V lost 0 bases and J lost 8, with 13 bases in between. The V gene's germline CDR1 is LGHNA and CDR2 YNFKEQ. This CDR3 comprises 14 residues. Here the CDR3 reads CASSQEGAGPGYTF. DNA for the CDR3: TGTGCCAGCAGCCAAGAGGGGGCAGGGCCGGGCTACACCTTC.

V is TRBV30 and J is TRBJ1-2; 7 nucleotides line up with TRBD1. After removal of 3 bases from V and 4 bases from J, the junction contained 5 bases not matched to a gene. CDR1 is GTSNPN and CDR2 is SVGIG in the germline V gene (reference sequence). The CDR3 is made up of 13 amino acids. The CDR3 nucleotides read TGTGCCTGGAGACAGGGGCCCGCCTATGGCTACACCTTC. Translation: CAWRQGPAYGYTF.

The sample holds a few counts of this clone. The J gene is TRBJ2-5, the V gene TRBV5-4, with 11 bases aligning to TRBD1. V lost 3 bases to trimming and J lost 4 bases; unmatched junction nucleotides: 2. CDR1 is SGHNT, CDR2 YYREEE, per germline (reference sequence). CDR3 length: 14 residues. CDR3 sequence: CASSSGQGGETQYF. CDR3 DNA sequence: TGTGCCAGCAGCTCGGGACAGGGGGGAGAGACCCAGTACTTC.

Remarks on this clone: A far larger clone differs by one base, so this is likely a read error. This rearrangement joins TRBV7-2 to TRBJ2-6; 11 positions match TRBD2. From germline, CDR1 is SGHTA and CDR2 FQGNSA. The length of the CDR3 is 18 residues. Here the CDR3 DNA reads TGTGCCCGCAGCTTAGCGGGGGGGCGCCTCTCTGGGGCCAACGTCCTGACTTTC. Protein: CARSLAGGRLSGANVLTF.

The J gene is TRBJ2-1, the V gene TRBV7-9; 11 bases are a match to TRBD2. Germline CDR1 reads SEHNR; CDR2 reads FQNEAQ (reference sequence). Trimming cost V 4 bases and J 4 bases; bases outside gene matches: 6. The CDR3 length is 16 residues. CDR3 in DNA: TGTGCCAGCAGCTCCCCTAGCGGGGGGACGTACAATGAGCAGTTCTTC. It specifies CASSSPSGGTYNEQFF.

This clone has a handful of counts. J is TRBJ1-4 and V is TRBV7-2, with TRBD1 as a possible D gene (6 bases). There are 16 residues in the CDR3. The germline gives CDR1 SGHTA, CDR2 FQGNSA. Trimming removed 3 bases at V and 0 bases at J, with 11 bases between. DNA of the CDR3: TGTGCCAGCAGCTTTTCAGGGGTTGCAACTAATGAAAAACTGTTTTTT. This encodes CASSFSGVATNEKLFF.

V usage is TRBV6-1 and J usage is TRBJ2-7; D is possibly TRBD2 (6 bases). The V end was cut by 5 bases, the J end by 0 bases, with 14 bases between. This CDR3 has 15 amino acids. Germline V gives CDR1 MNHNS, CDR2 SASEGT. CDR3 region: CASSPGHGSSYEQYF. The CDR3 coding sequence is TGTGCCAGCAGTCCCGGACACGGGAGCTCCTACGAGCAGTACTTC.

This clone was seen a single time. The rearrangement uses TRBV7-3 and TRBJ1-2; D uncertain. Trimming took off 2 bases at V and 8 bases at J, with 15 bases between the two ends. The germline gives CDR1 SGHTA, CDR2 FQGTGA. The CDR3 totals 14 residues. In DNA, the CDR3 is TGTGCCAGCAGCTTAGAAAAAGCTCGCGTAGGCTACACCTTC. Translating gives CASSLEKARVGYTF.

This clone was seen only a few times. This rearrangement joins TRBV4-1 to TRBJ2-3; D perhaps matches TRBD1 (5 bases). CDR1 is MGHRA and CDR2 is YSYEKL in the germline V gene. The CDR3 loop spans 18 amino acids. Between the trimmed V and J ends, which lost 0 bases and 6 bases, there was a span of 22 bases. CDR3 DNA: TGCGCCAGCAGCCAAGATAATCTACGTGACAGTTTGTTGGATACGCAGTATTTT. Translating it yields CASSQDNLRDSLLDTQYF.

The chain combines TRBV27 with TRBJ1-5; D uncertain. CDR3 length: 14 residues. V shed 5 bases and J shed 1 base, with 9 bases lying between them. The germline V gene has CDR1 MNHEY and CDR2 SMNVEV (reference sequence). CDR3 in amino acids: CASSGSLSNQPQHF. The CDR3 coding sequence is TGTGCCAGCAGTGGGAGTTTGAGCAATCAGCCCCAGCATTTT.

This clone occurred many times. The chain joins TRBV30 to TRBJ2-3; tentative D call: TRBD1 (6 bases). V shed 5 bases and J shed 2 bases, with 20 bases lying between them. The CDR3 spans 16 residues. Looked up from germline, CDR1 is GTSNPN and CDR2 is SVGIG (reference sequence). The DNA of the CDR3 is TGTGCCTGGGAGGGGACCGGGACAAGGACCACAGATACGCAGTATTTT. Protein: CAWEGTGTRTTDTQYF.

CDR3 residues: CASSSQGFGGYTF. The CDR3 coding sequence is TGTGCCAGCAGCTCACAGGGTTTCGGTGGCTACACCTTC. This chain links TRBV7-9 with TRBJ1-2; perhaps TRBD1 as D (6 bases). Germline assignment: CDR1 SEHNR and CDR2 FQNEAQ (reference sequence). There are 13 residues in the CDR3. The ends were cut back, 4 bases at V and 7 bases at J, with 13 bases in the middle. The entire variable domain, with the rest obtained from reference TRBV7-9 and TRBJ1-2, is as follows: DTGVSQNPRHKITKRGQNVTFRCDPISEHNRLYWYRQTLGQGPEFLTYFQNEAQLEKSRLLSDRFSAERPKGSFSTLEIQRTEQGDSAMYLCASSSQGFGGYTFGSGTRLTVV.

The chain employs TRBV7-2 and TRBJ1-2, with D unclear. CDR3 length: 15 residues. V lost 0 bases, J lost 0 bases, and 8 bases lay in between. CDR1 and CDR2 from the germline V gene are SGHTA and FQGNSA. CDR3: CASSLAASTNYGYTF. The CDR3 DNA reads TGTGCCAGCAGCTTAGCAGCAAGTACTAACTATGGCTACACCTTC.

This clone appeared a single time. The chain carries TRBV11-2 and TRBJ2-2; D gene uncertain. The CDR3 consists of 15 residues. The germline V and J ends were trimmed by 2 bases and 2 bases, with 9 bases remaining between them. Germline loops: CDR1 SGHAT, CDR2 FQNNGV. CDR3 DNA: TGTGCCAGCAGCTTATCGCCAATCAACACCGGGGAGCTGTTTTTT. Translation: CASSLSPINTGELFF.

This clone came up a few times. The V call is TRBV7-9, the J call TRBJ2-1; no clear D gene. The CDR3 is 11 residues long. V was pared by 4 bases and J by 14 bases, with 12 bases between. Germline-derived CDR1 and CDR2 are SEHNR and FQNEAQ (reference sequence). CDR3: CASSSSEVEFF. The CDR3 DNA reads TGTGCCAGCAGCTCGAGCGAGGTGGAGTTCTTC.

The CDR3, as DNA: TGCGCCAGCAGCCCGGACAGGGAAGAGACCCAGTACTTC. It translates to CASSPDREETQYF. The chain recombines TRBV4-1 with TRBJ2-5; 8 bases are a match to TRBD1. J gave up 3 bases and V 4 bases, and 1 base lay outside the gene matches. Germline assignment: CDR1 MGHRA and CDR2 YSYEKL. The CDR3 runs to 13 residues.

This clone was observed a few times. V gene TRBV13 combines with J gene TRBJ1-1; D is perhaps TRBD1 (5 bases). This CDR3 region has 16 residues. The germline V gene encodes CDR1 PRHDT and CDR2 FYEKMQ (reference sequence). V lost 5 bases, J lost 4 bases, and 20 bases lay in between. CDR3 nucleotides: TGTGCCAGCAGCAGGGGAGGCACCAGAGGAATCACTGAAGCTTTCTTT. It encodes CASSRGGTRGITEAFF.

This clone was seen a handful of times. The V call is TRBV6-1, the J call TRBJ1-2; 7 bases map to TRBD1. CDR1 is MNHNS and CDR2 is SASEGT in the germline V gene. V lost 5 bases to trimming and J lost 4 bases; unmatched junction nucleotides: 10. The CDR3 is 15 amino acids. The CDR3 reads CASSSPDRASYGYTF. The CDR3 coding sequence is TGTGCCAGCAGTTCACCTGACAGGGCCAGCTATGGCTACACCTTC.

This rearrangement joins TRBV2 to TRBJ2-1; TRBD2 matches at 11 bases. The germline CDR1 and CDR2 sequences are SNHLY and FYNNEI. V lost 5 bases and J lost 7; bases outside the gene matches: 1. This CDR3 has 13 amino acids. The CDR3 nucleotides are TGTGCCAGCAGTTGGACTAGCGGGAATGAGCAGTTCTTC. Its protein is CASSWTSGNEQFF.

This clone was observed a few times. The chain employs TRBV7-9 and TRBJ2-7; the match to TRBD1 covers 7 bases. J gave up 3 bases and V 2 bases, and 4 bases lay outside the gene matches. The CDR3 totals 14 residues. The germline CDR1 and CDR2 sequences are SEHNR and FQNEAQ (reference sequence). The CDR3 nucleotides read TGTGCCAGCAGCTTAAGACAGGGCAGCTACGAGCAGTACTTC. This encodes CASSLRQGSYEQYF.

V gene TRBV16 combines with J gene TRBJ1-1; tentatively, D is TRBD1 (6 bases). CDR3 length: 15 residues. Germline lookup yields CDR1 KGHSY and CDR2 FQNENV. V was cut by 2 bases and J by 3 bases, with 13 bases left in between. The CDR3 here is CASSQVGGRYTEAFF. CDR3 nucleotides: TGTGCCAGCAGCCAAGTGGGGGGGCGGTACACTGAAGCTTTCTTT.

The chain recombines TRBV6-5 with TRBJ1-5, with D unclear. V lost 6 bases to trimming and J lost 1 base, with 10 bases between them. The CDR3 is 14 residues long. Germline V gene sequence: CDR1 MNHEY, CDR2 SVGAGI. The CDR3 DNA reads as TGTGCCAGCAGCAAAATATCGAGCAATCAGCCCCAGCATTTT. It encodes CASSKISSNQPQHF.

This clone turned up a few times. The V and J genes are TRBV6-6 and TRBJ1-1; D not certain. V was cut by 5 bases and J by 1 base, with 5 bases left in between. The germline gives CDR1 MNHNY, CDR2 SVGAGI (reference sequence). This CDR3 contains 12 residues. CDR3 residues: CASSIQNTEAFF. In DNA, the CDR3 is TGTGCCAGCAGTATTCAGAACACTGAAGCTTTCTTT.

V and J are TRBV9 and TRBJ2-1, with 7 bases lining up with TRBD1. The CDR3 has 16 residues. J lost 6 bases, V lost 4 bases, and 13 bases had no gene match. Per the germline V gene, CDR1 is SGDLS and CDR2 is YYNGEE. CDR3 sequence: CASSTRTGPLSNEQFF. The DNA of the CDR3 is TGTGCCAGCAGCACGAGGACAGGACCTCTAAGCAATGAGCAGTTCTTC.